This T cell receptor beta chain was sequenced during a study of blood T cell repertoires in COVID-19. TCRdb's table, derived via immunoSEQ multiplex PCR, lists solely in-frame clones and lacks some. Of roughly 120,000 clones listed, roughly nine tenths are singletons. Germline lookup yields CDR1 SEHNR and CDR2 FQNEAQ (reference sequence). The CDR3 length is 14 residues. V gave up 7 bases and J gave up 6 bases, with 17 bases separating them. The chain joins TRBV7-9 to TRBJ2-3; tentative D call: TRBD2 (5 bases). This TCR was recovered from a man between 60 and 75 years old with COVID-19, enrolled during active disease. The sample taken for sequencing was peripheral blood. This CDR3 is CASIPAGASDTQYF. CDR3 nucleotides: TGTGCCAGCATCCCCGCGGGCGCTTCGGATACGCAGTATTTT.